This record looks at one TCR beta chain sequence and its context. Authors' data handling: Amplification with reference gene primers provided the estimates of nucleated cell counts. Some clones are missing from TCRdb's copy, which holds only in-frame ones; the method was immunoSEQ multiplex PCR. The DNA was the basis for D and trimming; V, J and clone size are from that table. The sample has almost 50,000 clones, 84% seen once. The source of the sample is a study of blood T cell repertoires in COVID-19. As for the study in general: The study drew acute and convalescent COVID-19 samples from the United States, Italy and Spain. T cells, B-cell-depleted T cells, or PBMCs provided the cDNA or gDNA that served as material.

The sequenced sample was peripheral blood. The clonotype comes from a man aged 50-59 years with acute or convalescent COVID-19.

CDR3 DNA: TGTGCCAGCAGTTCTCCGAGGCCTGGTACGCAGTATTTT. Protein sequence: CASSSPRPGTQYF. J is TRBJ2-3 and V is TRBV28; D is uncertain. The CDR3 totals 13 residues. Looked up from germline, CDR1 is MDHEN and CDR2 is SYDVKM. V dropped 4 bases and J dropped 8 bases, with 13 bases sitting between them.